This passage covers 20 T cell receptor beta chains from one sample sequenced in a study of blood T cell repertoires in COVID-19. TCRdb keeps only in-frame clones here, not all; method: immunoSEQ multiplex PCR. The sample lists around 140,000 clones, around nine tenths occurring once. The material sequenced was peripheral blood. All receptors derive from a man aged 65 to 79 with active COVID-19.

This chain joins TRBV5-6 and TRBJ2-4; D perhaps matches TRBD2 (6 bases). The V and J ends lost 2 bases and 1 base respectively, with 13 bases between them. The CDR3 is 16 residues long. Germline V lookup: CDR1 SGHDT, CDR2 YYEEEE. The CDR3 region is CASSLNSAGAKNIQYF. In DNA form, the CDR3 reads TGTGCCAGCAGCTTAAATTCTGCGGGGGCCAAAAACATTCAGTACTTC.

This chain joins TRBV30 and TRBJ1-4, with D perhaps matching TRBD1 (5 bases). CDR3 length: 14 residues. V lost 1 base to trimming and J lost 0 bases, with 6 bases between them. Germline V gene lookup returns CDR1 GTSNPN and CDR2 SVGIG (reference sequence). The DNA of the CDR3 is TGTGCCTGGAGTGGGGGGGCAACTAATGAAAAACTGTTTTTT. Translation: CAWSGGATNEKLFF.

This chain uses TRBV5-5 with TRBJ2-7, with D perhaps TRBD2 (6 bases). Germline CDR1 and CDR2: SGHKS and YYEKEE (reference sequence). Trimming pared 1 base from V and 0 bases from J, leaving 11 bases between. The CDR3 loop spans 15 amino acids. The CDR3: CASSLTGRSSYEQYF. The CDR3 nucleotides are TGTGCCAGCAGCTTGACGGGGAGGAGCTCCTACGAGCAGTACTTC. The full variable domain, completed using reference TRBV5-5 and TRBJ2-7, is DAGVTQSPTHLIKTRGQQVTLRCSPISGHKSVSWYQQVLGQGPQFIFQYYEKEERGRGNFPDRFSARQFPNYSSELNVNALLLGDSALYLCASSLTGRSSYEQYFGPGTRLTVT.

The chain's CDR3 is CASSLGLAGLDEQFF. The CDR3 DNA is TGTGCCAGCAGCCTAGGACTAGCGGGATTGGATGAGCAGTTCTTC. The chain recombines TRBV7-2 with TRBJ2-1; 12 bases match TRBD2. The J segment lost 8 bases and the V segment lost 5 bases, leaving 7 bases of the junction unmatched. Per the germline V gene, CDR1 is SGHTA and CDR2 is FQGNSA. This CDR3 comprises 15 residues.

V is TRBV9 and J is TRBJ1-1, with D unclear. The CDR3 runs 15 residues. V gave up 3 bases and J gave up 6 bases, with 18 bases separating them. Germline V gene lookup returns CDR1 SGDLS and CDR2 YYNGEE. CDR3 in amino acids: CASSGQTLAGAEAFF. The CDR3 bases are TGTGCCAGCAGCGGTCAGACCCTAGCGGGTGCTGAAGCTTTCTTT.

Worth noting for this clone: The junction does not match germline at one end; this may be a read error. The CDR3 region has the DNA TGTGCCACCAGCGACAACAGGGGGCCAAGACCCTCACCTATCTTT. Its protein is CATSDNRGPRPSPIF. The J gene is TRBJ1-1, the V gene TRBV15; 9 bases fit TRBD1. Germline V CDR1 and CDR2: LNHNV, YYDKDF (reference sequence). The CDR3 spans 15 residues.

The gene calls are TRBV9 and TRBJ2-1; D remains ambiguous. The CDR3 extends over 15 amino acids. CDR1 and CDR2 (germline): SGDLS, YYNGEE. The V end lost 1 base, the J end lost 1 base, and 9 bases lay between the germline ends. CDR3 loop: CASSVSGLSYNEQFF. The CDR3 nucleotides are TGTGCCAGCAGCGTATCCGGTCTATCCTACAATGAGCAGTTCTTC.

V usage is TRBV5-6 and J usage is TRBJ1-2; D perhaps matches TRBD1 (6 bases). The CDR3 runs 15 residues. Trimming cost V 0 bases and J 4 bases, with 13 bases left between them. The germline CDR1 and CDR2 sequences are SGHDT and YYEEEE. The CDR3 is CASSLDPTGSYGYTF. Here the CDR3 DNA reads TGTGCCAGCAGCTTGGACCCAACAGGGTCCTATGGCTACACCTTC.

Only one count was recorded for this clone. J is TRBJ1-4 and V is TRBV18; maybe TRBD1 (6 bases). The germline V gene has CDR1 KGHSH and CDR2 LQKENI. The CDR3 is made up of 14 amino acids. Trimming cost V 4 bases and J 8 bases, with 14 bases left between them. CDR3 in amino acids: CASSLTGSGEKLFF. The DNA of the CDR3 is TGTGCCAGCTCACTAACAGGGAGCGGAGAAAAACTGTTTTTT.

The V and J genes are TRBV2 and TRBJ2-3, with D possibly being TRBD1 (6 bases). CDR3 length: 14 residues. Trimming stripped 7 bases from V and 2 bases from J, with 13 bases between. Germline V gene sequence: CDR1 SNHLY, CDR2 FYNNEI. CDR3 nucleotides: TGTGCCAGCAACCGCAGGGGAGACACAGATACGCAGTATTTT. Translation gives CASNRRGDTDTQYF.

In its sample, this clone was seen once. CDR3 DNA sequence: TGTGCCAGCAGCTTGCAGATCAAGAACTACGAGCAGTACTTC. Its translation: CASSLQIKNYEQYF. V usage is TRBV7-2 and J usage is TRBJ2-7; D remains ambiguous. Germline-derived CDR1 and CDR2 are SGHTA and FQGNSA. The CDR3 is 14 residues long. Deletions cut 3 bases from V and 3 bases from J, with 12 bases between.

This chain uses TRBV6-1 with TRBJ2-2; weak D call: TRBD1 (6 bases). Trimming took off 6 bases at V and 4 bases at J, with 9 bases between the two ends. Germline CDR1 and CDR2: MNHNS and SASEGT. The CDR3 length is 13 residues. CDR3: CASSRGGTGELFF. CDR3 nucleotide sequence: TGTGCCAGCAGCCGAGGGGGCACCGGGGAGCTGTTTTTT.

V is TRBV7-2 and J is TRBJ2-5; D is ambiguous. CDR3 size: 12 residues. The V and J ends lost 5 bases and 5 bases respectively, with 9 bases between them. The germline V gene encodes CDR1 SGHTA and CDR2 FQGNSA. CDR3 bases: TGTGCCAGCAGCCCCCAGCGTGAGACCCAGTACTTC. Residues: CASSPQRETQYF.

This rearrangement joins TRBV27 to TRBJ1-1; 7 nucleotides align to TRBD1. Trimming removed 3 bases from V and 7 bases from J; junction bases left unmatched: 2. Germline values: CDR1 MNHEY, CDR2 SMNVEV (reference sequence). The CDR3 covers 12 residues. The CDR3 DNA sequence: TGTGCCAGCAGTTTCCACAGGGGTGAAGCTTTCTTT. Amino acids: CASSFHRGEAFF.

This chain connects TRBV18 to TRBJ2-1, with 7 bases fitting TRBD1. The length of the CDR3 is 15 residues. Germline CDR1 and CDR2: KGHSH and LQKENI. V lost 3 bases and J lost 4; bases outside the gene matches: 6. CDR3 in amino acids: CASSPPDRRYNEQFF. In DNA, the CDR3 is TGTGCCAGCTCACCCCCGGACAGGCGTTACAATGAGCAGTTCTTC.

The rearrangement joins TRBV28 to TRBJ2-6; 9 bases are shared with TRBD2. V gave up 3 bases and J gave up 4 bases; unmatched junction bases: 7. This CDR3 has 17 amino acids. The germline gives CDR1 MDHEN, CDR2 SYDVKM. The chain's CDR3 is CASSFLAGRTGANVLTF. The CDR3 bases are TGTGCCAGCAGTTTCCTAGCGGGACGGACCGGGGCCAACGTCCTGACTTTC.

V and J are TRBV28 and TRBJ2-3, with 9 positions matching TRBD2. CDR3 length: 17 amino acids. The germline V gene encodes CDR1 MDHEN and CDR2 SYDVKM. Germline trimming cut 7 bases from V and 5 bases from J; bases unmatched to any gene: 16. The CDR3 sequence: CASNPGGAGGPRDTQYF. The CDR3 DNA reads TGTGCCAGCAATCCTGGAGGGGCGGGAGGGCCCAGAGATACGCAGTATTTT.

The chain couples TRBV5-1 to TRBJ2-3, with 10 bases that match TRBD2. Germline CDR1 SGHRS, CDR2 YFSETQ. This CDR3 has 17 amino acids. V lost 5 bases, J lost 5 bases, and 14 bases stayed unmatched. In DNA, the CDR3 is TGCGCCAGCAGACCAACCCCTAGCGGGAGCAATAAAGATACGCAGTATTTT. This sequence encodes CASRPTPSGSNKDTQYF.

The chain couples TRBV9 to TRBJ1-2, with D maybe TRBD1 (6 bases). CDR3 length equals 14 residues. Germline-derived CDR1 and CDR2 are SGDLS and YYNGEE. V was shortened by 3 bases and J by 4 bases, with 13 bases between the two germline ends. CDR3 residues: CASSEGVGAYGYTF. CDR3 DNA: TGTGCCAGCAGCGAGGGGGTGGGGGCCTATGGCTACACCTTC.

The rearrangement links TRBV3-1 (or the pseudogene TRBV3-2) to TRBJ2-5; 7 nucleotides match TRBD2. In germline, CDR1 is LGHDT, CDR2 YNNKEL (reference sequence). The CDR3 runs 18 residues. The trim removed 1 base at V and 1 base at J, leaving 12 bases unmatched. CDR3 in amino acids: CASSQVSGTTLAQETQYF. As DNA, the CDR3 is TGTGCCAGCAGCCAAGTTTCTGGGACTACGCTGGCCCAAGAGACCCAGTACTTC.